Listed below are T cell receptor beta chains from one sample, sequenced in a study of identical twins. MiXCR, run by TCRdb on the 5' RACE reads, gives a single entry per CDR3 protein. Counted here are fewer than 650,000 distinct CDR3 sequences, roughly 6.6% occurring once; the ten biggest clones make up over 1.5%. This same sample was also part of a study on yellow fever vaccine responses in identical twins.

Sequencing was carried out using PBMCs. The receptor set was obtained from a woman younger than 30 in good health. Each CDR3 is given with its conserved first and last residue. The order of the fields is clone size, D gene, V gene, J gene, CDR3 DNA, CDR3 protein. The D gene is left open where the match is weak. Size is omitted from some rows. Given values are once, few, many or a class for expanded clones.

abundance: few
d_gene: .
v_gene: TRBV29-1
j_gene: TRBJ2-1
CDR3nt: TGCAGCGTTGACGAGGGGAGGGGGGGCCTCCTCGGAGAGCAGTTCTTC
CDR3aa: CSVDEGRGGLLGEQFF

abundance: few
d_gene: TRBD2
v_gene: TRBV5-1
j_gene: TRBJ2-2
CDR3nt: TGCGCCAGCAGCCAGGGACTAGCGGGAGCAGGGGAGCTGTTTTTT
CDR3aa: CASSQGLAGAGELFF

abundance: .
d_gene: .
v_gene: TRBV5-6
j_gene: TRBJ2-1
CDR3nt: TGTGCCAGCAGCTTTCTTGACCGTCGTTTTATGGAGCAGTTCTTC
CDR3aa: CASSFLDRRFMEQFF

abundance: many
d_gene: .
v_gene: TRBV12-3/TRBV12-4
j_gene: TRBJ2-2
CDR3nt: TGTGCCAGCAATAGCGGGAACACCGGGGAGCTGTTTTTT
CDR3aa: CASNSGNTGELFF

abundance: many
d_gene: .
v_gene: TRBV6-2/TRBV6-3
j_gene: TRBJ2-1
CDR3nt: TGTGCCAGCACGGGGATTTGGCACAATGAGCAGTTCTTC
CDR3aa: CASTGIWHNEQFF

abundance: .
d_gene: TRBD1
v_gene: TRBV10-3
j_gene: TRBJ1-4
CDR3nt: TGTGCCATCAGTGACAGGGGGGGATCTAATGAAAAACTGTTTTTT
CDR3aa: CAISDRGGSNEKLFF

abundance: few
d_gene: TRBD1
v_gene: TRBV20-1
j_gene: TRBJ2-2
CDR3nt: TGCAGTGCTTCCATCGGGACAGAAAGGACCGGGGAGCTGTTTTTT
CDR3aa: CSASIGTERTGELFF

abundance: .
d_gene: .
v_gene: TRBV7-9
j_gene: TRBJ2-7
CDR3nt: TGTGCCAGCAGCCCTAAGGGACACCCCTACGAGCAGTACTTC
CDR3aa: CASSPKGHPYEQYF

abundance: .
d_gene: TRBD1
v_gene: TRBV29-1
j_gene: TRBJ2-7
CDR3nt: TGCAGCGTTGGGCCTGGGACAGCCTACGAGCAGTACTTC
CDR3aa: CSVGPGTAYEQYF

abundance: few
d_gene: TRBD1
v_gene: TRBV10-3
j_gene: TRBJ2-1
CDR3nt: TGTGCCATCTGGGACAGTTACAATGAGCAGTTCTTC
CDR3aa: CAIWDSYNEQFF

abundance: few
d_gene: .
v_gene: TRBV11-2
j_gene: TRBJ2-3
CDR3nt: TGTGCCAGCAGCTTAGGGCTTTGGACAGATACGCAGTATTTT
CDR3aa: CASSLGLWTDTQYF

abundance: .
d_gene: TRBD1
v_gene: TRBV12-3/TRBV12-4
j_gene: TRBJ2-2
CDR3nt: TGTGCCAGCAGTTCTCTCGGGACAGGGGACACCGGGGAGCTGTTTTTT
CDR3aa: CASSSLGTGDTGELFF

abundance: many
d_gene: .
v_gene: TRBV28
j_gene: TRBJ2-6
CDR3nt: TGTGCCAGCAGTTTATGGGTGGACAAACACTACTCTGGGGCCAACGTCCTGACTTTC
CDR3aa: CASSLWVDKHYSGANVLTF

abundance: .
d_gene: .
v_gene: TRBV27
j_gene: TRBJ2-2
CDR3nt: TGTGCCAGCAGTCCCAGGGTTCCGGAACTCACCGGGGAGCTGTTTTTT
CDR3aa: CASSPRVPELTGELFF

abundance: .
d_gene: TRBD1
v_gene: TRBV7-2
j_gene: TRBJ2-7
CDR3nt: TGTGCCAGCACCATGCCAGGGGGCGGGTACGAGCAGTACTTC
CDR3aa: CASTMPGGGYEQYF

abundance: .
d_gene: .
v_gene: TRBV20-1
j_gene: TRBJ2-5
CDR3nt: TGCAGTGCTAGAGCACAGATCCAAGAGACCCAGTACTTC
CDR3aa: CSARAQIQETQYF

abundance: .
d_gene: .
v_gene: TRBV9
j_gene: TRBJ1-5
CDR3nt: TGTGCCAGCGGCAAATTAGATGGGGGCCAGCCCCAGCATTTT
CDR3aa: CASGKLDGGQPQHF

abundance: .
d_gene: .
v_gene: TRBV5-1
j_gene: TRBJ2-7
CDR3nt: TGTGCCAGGAGCTCTGGACACCTCTCCTACGAGCAGTACTTC
CDR3aa: CARSSGHLSYEQYF

abundance: many
d_gene: .
v_gene: TRBV12-3/TRBV12-4
j_gene: TRBJ1-1
CDR3nt: TGTGCCAGCAGCTCCGGGACGGAGGCTTCTGAAGCTTTCTTT
CDR3aa: CASSSGTEASEAFF

abundance: many
d_gene: TRBD2
v_gene: TRBV6-1
j_gene: TRBJ2-1
CDR3nt: TGTGCCAGCAGTGAAGCTCCGGGACTAGGCTTTTTCGATGAGCAGTTCTTC
CDR3aa: CASSEAPGLGFFDEQFF

abundance: many
d_gene: .
v_gene: TRBV20-1
j_gene: TRBJ1-1
CDR3nt: TGCAGTGCTAGGGGGCCCCGTGACACTGAAGCTTTCTTT
CDR3aa: CSARGPRDTEAFF

abundance: .
d_gene: TRBD1
v_gene: TRBV5-5
j_gene: TRBJ2-7
CDR3nt: TGTGCCAGCAGCTTGGGCCGGGACAGGGTTTCGTACGAGCAGTACTTC
CDR3aa: CASSLGRDRVSYEQYF

abundance: few
d_gene: .
v_gene: TRBV7-8
j_gene: TRBJ2-1
CDR3nt: TGTGCCAGCAGCTTAGGGGGGACCCATTACAATGAGCAGTTCTTC
CDR3aa: CASSLGGTHYNEQFF

abundance: many
d_gene: .
v_gene: TRBV4-1
j_gene: TRBJ1-1
CDR3nt: TGCGCCAGCAGCCAAGTTTATACGGGGGGCTTTGGGACTGAAGCTTTCTTT
CDR3aa: CASSQVYTGGFGTEAFF

abundance: .
d_gene: TRBD1
v_gene: TRBV4-1
j_gene: TRBJ2-2
CDR3nt: TGCGCCAGCAGCCAATGGACAGGGGCGAACACCGGGGAGCTGTTTTTT
CDR3aa: CASSQWTGANTGELFF